Listed here is a single T cell receptor (beta chain). Its antigen is as yet unknown. The source of the sample is a study of OX40 agonist ivuxolimab in advanced cancers. Overall study context: Ivuxolimab doses were 0.01, 0.1, 0.3, 1.5, 3 or 10 mg/kg every 2 weeks.

CDR1 is LNHDA and CDR2 is SQIVND in the germline V gene (reference sequence). Trimming left V 3 bases short and J 0 bases short, with 9 bases between. The CDR3 is 15 residues long. Using immunoSEQ multiplex PCR, the repertoire was profiled, and TCRdb retains in-frame clones only, with some absent. There are about 79,000 clones in the sample; roughly 94% occur only once, and 9.6% lies in the top ten. Overall study results and limits: More expanded clones were found, on average, in CD8+ than in CD4+ T cells.

The rearrangement uses TRBV19 and TRBJ1-5, with D maybe TRBD1 (5 bases). This receptor was obtained from an adult with an advanced solid tumor such as melanoma, head and neck, liver or kidney cancer. Material: CD4+ or CD8+ T cells sorted from blood, obtained in a trial of the OX40 agonist ivuxolimab. The CDR3 DNA follows: TGTGCCAGTAGTATGGGGCCATATAGCAATCAGCCCCAGCATTTT. Its protein product is CASSMGPYSNQPQHF.